Sequencing of this T cell receptor beta chain was carried out in a study of cytomegalovirus exposure and HLA in healthy donors (dated by TCRdb to 2016 to 2017). Study-wide context: An earlier analysis of roughly 630 of the donors reported 250 to 300 Gb of sequence data and roughly 110 million unique TCR beta sequences from about 179 million T cells. The study aimed to test whether signatures of past pathogen exposure could be identified by cataloging public T cell receptors. To study patterns of TCR occurrence, a later analysis re-analyzed previously published TCR beta repertoires from 500 to 850 donors and added high-resolution HLA genotyping. The T cell repertoires of under 700 subjects were profiled by immunosequencing and related to cytomegalovirus serostatus. Typing coverage differed by locus: A, B, C, DRB1 and DQB1 were typed in about 629-630 donors, DQA1 in 522, DPA1 in some 610, and DPB1 in around 490. Of the 300 to 400 genotyped donors, 65% to 90% fell in the genetic ancestry cluster associated with self-reported Caucasian donors. All discovery cohort repertoires had been generated on a single sequencing platform. Among a few hundred genotyped donors of the cohort, an average of approximately 230,000 unique TCR beta nucleotide sequences were sequenced per donor, 15% to 20% of them non-productive. A separate validation cohort of approximately 130 different subjects was used in addition to the roughly 700-subject first cohort. A handful of DR-DQ haplotypes were handled as single units for association and clustering because linkage in the cohort was strong. Donor age, sex, ethnicity and CMV serostatus were compiled together with the repertoire data. Class I and class II HLA loci were covered by the typing at four-digit resolution. To predict cytomegalovirus infection status, the study brought together high-throughput TCR immunosequencing, statistical association of individual TCRs with disease status, and machine learning. In a later genetic analysis, genome-wide SNP genotypes for about three fifths of the roughly 670 donors were used, and that subset was treated as a discovery cohort. Rather than using new phenotypic data, the later analysis identified candidate immune exposures from TCR beta sequences and from how often those sequences occurred across donors. An earlier analysis of around 640 of the donors used high-throughput TCR beta sequencing to judge whether each TCR beta V gene segment behaved as functional or pseudogenic. An early release that covered more than 550 HLA-typed donors contained around 300 gigabases of sequencing data and about 84 million unique TCR sequences.

With respect to this clone: The antigen this receptor binds is unknown. It has no much larger one-base neighbor in the sample; base qualities were not kept.

Libraries came from the immunoSEQ multiplex PCR assay. For the multiplex PCR, a mixture combining 60 forward primers for TCR Vbeta segments and 13 reverse primers for TCR Jbeta segments was used. The CDR3 region of rearranged TCR beta genes was amplified from genomic DNA with a multiplex PCR assay. Amplified TCR beta libraries were sequenced as 87-base-pair reads on the Illumina HiSeq System. The source study handled its data this way. Across the roughly 700 repertoires, a later analysis counted 80 million or so unique TCR beta chains, 9 million to 14 million of which were shared by at least two donors. To remove PCR and sequencing errors, raw reads were error-corrected and collapsed into unique sequences using a nearest-neighbor algorithm that merged closely related sequences. V, D and J gene segments were assigned by aligning CDR3 sequences to IMGT reference sequences. For a sequence to be retained, at least a six-nucleotide match to both a V gene segment and a J gene segment was required. A rearrangement counted as productive if the CDR3 had no stop codons and remained in frame with V and J, and every other rearrangement counted as non-productive. Following IMGT convention, CDR3 was defined as the stretch from the second conserved V-encoded cysteine up to the conserved J-encoded phenylalanine. The earlier analysis of more than 450 of the donors excluded sequences that lacked an unambiguous match to a single V gene segment. An earlier analysis of 550 to 650 of the donors classified V segments as functional when productive rearrangements were above 56.7% and as segregating when the standard deviation between donors was above 5%. To diagnose cytomegalovirus status from the catalog of TCR beta chain sequences, a statistical classification framework was built. In a later analysis, TCR nucleotide sequences were compared against IMGT/GENE-DB human TR gene sequences so that V and J genes could be assigned. A later analysis assigned CDR3 sequences and most-parsimonious VDJ recombination scenarios with the TCRdist pipeline. In a later analysis, each TCR beta chain was defined by its CDR3 amino acid sequence together with its V-gene family, and reads without a unique V-gene family were excluded. A later analysis removed 592 highly shared, low-generation-probability nucleotide sequences to deal with suspected cross-contamination and a sequencing artifact. In a later analysis, a clonal expansion index was calculated for each public chain from normalized within-repertoire ranks of inferred template counts. Generation probabilities in a later analysis came from a VDJ recombination model fitted to out-of-frame rearrangements, and those results were checked against IGoR. In a later analysis, TCR-TCR, TCR-HLA and TCR-CMV co-occurrence was scored with hypergeometric tests, and a repertoire-size bias correction was applied to TCR pairs. False discovery rates were estimated in a later analysis by permuting HLA or CMV assignments 20 times. In a later analysis, co-occurring TCRs were grouped using DBSCAN, with TCRdist sequence similarity added in when clustering inside HLA-allele-positive subsets. Repertoires with fewer than 30,000 or more than 120,000 public chains, plus five repertoires with anomalous nucleotide sharing, were excluded from co-occurrence clustering. TCRdb provides this immuneACCESS table in a form limited to in-frame rearrangements. Some clones are lacking; in checked studies, under half of them reflect an unresolved V gene, and why the rest are absent is not known. Clone size and the V and J calls come from that table; the DNA yielded D and trimming. Across this sample there are approximately 130,000 clones, with over 8.5% seen only once. Around 6% of the sample goes to the ten largest clones.

The cohort comprised 550 to 700 healthy bone marrow donors. All cohort members were sampled while nominally healthy, although unrecorded immune exposures were likely present. The donor tested CMV seropositive, placing the donor among the 289 seropositive members of the cohort. A peripheral blood sample was collected from each donor, and TCR beta sequencing was performed on peripheral blood mononuclear cells. Genomic DNA extraction from the blood cell samples was performed with the Qiagen DNeasy Blood Extraction Kit. The CDR3 measures 13 amino acids from cysteine to phenylalanine. Here the CDR3 DNA is all that survives: 39 bases in frame from base 1. V lost 4 bases and J lost 4 bases, and the count of bases not matched to a germline gene is 2. In the germline V gene (reference sequence), CDR1 corresponds to LNHNV and CDR2 to YYDKDF. The investigation overall reported the following: In a later genetic analysis, a missense DCLRE1C variant was associated with V-gene and J-gene trimming of TCR beta chains, and the association was replicated in an independent cohort. Cytomegalovirus status was reported to be diagnosed by the classifier with high specificity and sensitivity in both the original and validation cohorts. A later genetic analysis reported fewer N-insertions in productive TCRs among donors in an Asian-associated ancestry cluster than the 666-donor mean. Across donors, most TCR sequences were observed very rarely, whereas some public TCRs were present in many individuals. A cluster of highly shared sequence variants was judged likely to represent a technical artifact of the sequencing pipeline. This cohort had only TCR beta chains sequenced, and the lack of alpha or paired-chain data limited which features could be detected. Specific HLA alleles were associated with 15,000 to 20,000 TCR beta sequences at a false discovery rate of 0.05 in a later analysis. Most CMV-associated TCR beta chains appeared to be HLA-restricted in a later analysis, and the HLA associations seemed to be driven largely by CMV exposure. When HLA alleles, especially DR and DQ, strongly co-occurred, attributing TCR associations to individual alleles was difficult. In a later analysis, HLA-associated TCR beta chains were found to be more clonally expanded and to have lower generation probabilities than equally common non-associated chains. Because HLA typing was unavailable for some donors at each locus, only the typed subset was used in association tests. A later analysis found that TCR association rates varied across HLA loci, with DRB1 alleles showing the most associated TCRs and HLA-C alleles the fewest. The earlier analysis of some 560 of the donors excluded approximately 17 rarely observed V segments, including chromosome 9 orphons, because counts were too low. CMV serostatus was the only immune exposure information available for the cohort. The authors suggested that the approach could potentially be extended to other disease states and immunological phenotypes. Sequencing depth was assumed to be roughly uniform across donors in the presence/absence analyses, though that assumption may not hold. A further reported finding was that TCR beta sequences accurately predicted the HLA-A and HLA-B alleles for most subjects in the first cohort. In a later analysis, several top co-occurrence clusters were reported to appear linked to parvovirus B19, influenza, CMV and Epstein-Barr virus. Linkage disequilibrium might explain the correlated functional status among segregating V segments, but an unknown experimental factor could not be excluded. The 87-base-pair reads could not distinguish some IMGT-functional V segments, including TRBV6-2 and TRBV6-3, so those segments were excluded. In vitro tests confirmed that three of the cytomegalovirus-associated TCR beta chains recognize cytomegalovirus antigens. The study gave a list of over 150 TCR beta chains associated with cytomegalovirus. An earlier analysis of some 590 of the donors showed that most TCR beta V segments appeared in productive rearrangements either about 90% or about 30% of the time, which broadly matched IMGT annotations.

The material sequenced was PBMCs. Recombination linked TRBV15 to TRBJ2-7, and 9 junction bases match TRBD1. This clonotype was sampled from a middle-aged woman in good health and CMV-seropositive. For the CDR3, the sequence is CATSNGQGYEQYF. The sequenced DNA is TGTGCCACCAGCAACGGACAGGGGTACGAGCAGTACTTC.